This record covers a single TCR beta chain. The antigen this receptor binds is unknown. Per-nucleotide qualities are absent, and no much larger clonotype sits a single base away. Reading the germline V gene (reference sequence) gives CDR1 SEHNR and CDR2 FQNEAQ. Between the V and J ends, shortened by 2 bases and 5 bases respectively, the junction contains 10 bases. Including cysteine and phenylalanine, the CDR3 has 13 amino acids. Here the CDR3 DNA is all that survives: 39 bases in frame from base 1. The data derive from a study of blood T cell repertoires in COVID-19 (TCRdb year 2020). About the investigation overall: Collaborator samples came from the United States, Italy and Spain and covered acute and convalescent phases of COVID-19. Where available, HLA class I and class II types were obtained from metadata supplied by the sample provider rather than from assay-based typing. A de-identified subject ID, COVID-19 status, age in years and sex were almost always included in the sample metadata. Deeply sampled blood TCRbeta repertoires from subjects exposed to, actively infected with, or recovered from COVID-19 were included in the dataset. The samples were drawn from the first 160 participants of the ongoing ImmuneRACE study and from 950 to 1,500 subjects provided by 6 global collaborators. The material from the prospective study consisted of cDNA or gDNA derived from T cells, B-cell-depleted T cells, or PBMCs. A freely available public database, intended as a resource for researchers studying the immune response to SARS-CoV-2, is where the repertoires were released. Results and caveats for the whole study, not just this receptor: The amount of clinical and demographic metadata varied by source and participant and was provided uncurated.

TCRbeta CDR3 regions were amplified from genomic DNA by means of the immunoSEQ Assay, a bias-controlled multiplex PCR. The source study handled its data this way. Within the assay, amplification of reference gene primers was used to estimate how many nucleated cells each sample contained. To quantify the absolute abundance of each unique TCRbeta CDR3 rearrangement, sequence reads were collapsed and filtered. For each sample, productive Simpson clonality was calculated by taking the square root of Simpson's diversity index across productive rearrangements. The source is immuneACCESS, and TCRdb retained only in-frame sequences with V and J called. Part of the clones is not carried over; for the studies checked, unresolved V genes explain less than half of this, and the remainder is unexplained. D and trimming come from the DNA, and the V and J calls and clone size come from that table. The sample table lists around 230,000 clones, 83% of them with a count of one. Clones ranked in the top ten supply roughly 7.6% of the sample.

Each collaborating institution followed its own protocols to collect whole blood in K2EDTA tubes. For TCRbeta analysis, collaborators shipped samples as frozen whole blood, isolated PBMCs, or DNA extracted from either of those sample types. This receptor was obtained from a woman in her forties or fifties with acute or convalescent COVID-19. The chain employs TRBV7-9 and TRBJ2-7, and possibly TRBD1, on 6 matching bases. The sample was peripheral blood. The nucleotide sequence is TGTGCCAGCAGCTTATTTGGGGGCGACGAGCAGTACTTC. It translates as CASSLFGGDEQYF.